Each of the 15 T cell receptor beta chains below was sequenced from the same sample in a study of T-cell reconstitution after alpha-beta-depleted transplantation in children. Unique molecular identifiers featured in how the TCRbeta library was prepared. TCRdb passed the PCR reads through MiXCR, listing each CDR3 protein once. The data hold fewer than 550,000 distinct CDR3 sequences, with about 10% observed a single time. Sequenced here: PBMCs, sampled before TCRalphabeta/CD19-depleted stem cell transplant. The receptor source for this set is a child younger than 10 with inherited bone marrow failure, due to receive a stem cell transplant.

This clonotype was counted ten times or more. This chain uses TRBV5-1 with TRBJ1-4; D unresolved. Trimming shortened V by 2 bases and J by 5 bases, and 10 bases separated the two germline ends. The CDR3 runs to 14 residues. Germline CDR1 reads SGHRS; CDR2 reads YFSETQ. The CDR3 sequence is CASSFLLPNEKLFF. The CDR3 nucleotides are TGCGCCAGCAGCTTCTTATTACCGAATGAAAAACTGTTTTTT.

This clonotype was recorded at least ten times. V is TRBV4-3 and J is TRBJ2-5; D gene uncertain. Germline V CDR1 and CDR2: LGHNA, YSLEER. Trimming pared 0 bases from V and 6 bases from J, leaving 8 bases between. The CDR3 length is 13 residues. The CDR3 sequence: CASSQDLLKTQYF. CDR3 in DNA: TGCGCCAGCAGCCAAGATCTTTTGAAGACCCAGTACTTC.

On this clonotype itself: This may be a read error: a much more frequent sequence differs by one nucleotide. The chain employs TRBV11-2 and TRBJ1-2; 8 bases map to TRBD1. V trimming: 4 bases; J trimming: 5 bases; junction bases outside the gene matches: 9. CDR1 is SGHAT, CDR2 FQNNGV, per germline. The CDR3 is made up of 15 amino acids. This CDR3 is CASSSYRNRGYGYTF. The CDR3 DNA follows: TGTGCCAGCAGCTCATACCGGAACAGGGGGTATGGCTACACCTTC.

In this sample, this clonotype turned up many times. The chain carries TRBV10-2 and TRBJ2-2, with no clear D. This CDR3 has 13 amino acids. The V gene's germline CDR1 is WSHSY and CDR2 SAAADI. The V gene lost 0 bases and the J gene lost 6 bases, with 5 bases spanning the gap. DNA of the CDR3: TGCGCCAGCAGTGAGTCGAGGTCCGGGGAGCTGTTTTTT. Translation gives CASSESRSGELFF.

This clonotype was detected ten times or more. The rearrangement links TRBV4-3 to TRBJ2-7, with a weak D call TRBD1 (6 bases). This CDR3 contains 16 residues. The V end lost 0 bases, the J end lost 3 bases, and 15 bases lay between the germline ends. Germline loops: CDR1 LGHNA, CDR2 YSLEER. Written as DNA, the CDR3 is TGCGCCAGCAGCCAAGATTTGTCGGACAGCTACTACGAGCAGTACTTC. It codes for CASSQDLSDSYYEQYF.

This clonotype came up many times. V gene TRBV20-1 combines with J gene TRBJ1-3, with TRBD1 matching 8 bases. V lost 5 bases to trimming and J lost 9 bases; unmatched junction nucleotides: 12. This CDR3 has 14 amino acids. From germline, CDR1 is DFQATT and CDR2 SNEGSKA (reference sequence). Here the CDR3 reads CSAPGDGQGGTIYF. In DNA form, the CDR3 reads TGCAGTGCTCCGGGTGATGGACAGGGAGGCACCATATATTTT.

V gene TRBV7-9 combines with J gene TRBJ2-5; possibly TRBD1 for D (5 bases). The CDR3 has 14 residues. Germline V gene lookup returns CDR1 SEHNR and CDR2 FQNEAQ (reference sequence). The germline V and J ends were trimmed by 5 bases and 2 bases, with 12 bases remaining between them. Here the CDR3 reads CASSPRQNQETQYF. The CDR3, as DNA: TGTGCCAGCAGCCCGAGACAGAATCAAGAGACCCAGTACTTC.

This clonotype was counted ten times or more. The V and J genes are TRBV10-3 and TRBJ2-7; 11 nucleotides align to TRBD2. CDR3 size: 17 residues. With V trimmed by 2 bases and J by 4 bases, 10 bases remained unmatched. Germline assignment: CDR1 ENHRY and CDR2 SYGVKD. The CDR3 is CAISELPSGTSGYEQYF. DNA for the CDR3: TGTGCCATCAGTGAGCTACCTTCCGGGACTAGCGGTTACGAGCAGTACTTC.

The chain combines TRBV10-3 with TRBJ2-3; D is ambiguous. The CDR3 totals 16 residues. Germline values: CDR1 ENHRY, CDR2 SYGVKD. The V and J ends lost 0 bases and 4 bases respectively, with 14 bases between them. The CDR3 loop reads CAISESGSLHPDTQYF. CDR3 DNA sequence: TGTGCCATCAGTGAGTCCGGGTCTCTACATCCAGATACGCAGTATTTT.

This clonotype was seen many times. This chain connects TRBV12-3 or TRBV12-4 to TRBJ2-2; D is unclear. Between the trimmed V and J ends, which lost 6 bases and 3 bases, there was a span of 5 bases. The CDR3 totals 12 residues. The CDR3 nucleotides read TGTGCCAGCAGCTTACACACCGGGGAGCTGTTTTTT. Amino acids: CASSLHTGELFF.

This clonotype was picked up many times. The chain has TRBV5-6 and TRBJ2-1; D is uncertain. Trimming shortened V by 3 bases and J by 5 bases, and 18 bases separated the two germline ends. The CDR3 has 16 amino acids. Per the germline V gene, CDR1 is SGHDT and CDR2 is YYEEEE. The CDR3 here is CASSSSGPSYHNEQFF. The DNA for the CDR3 is TGTGCCAGCAGCTCCTCTGGCCCAAGCTATCACAATGAGCAGTTCTTC.

This sequence joins TRBV12-3 or TRBV12-4 and TRBJ2-2, with TRBD1 matching 10 bases. With V trimmed by 3 bases and J by 7 bases, 14 bases remained unmatched. The CDR3 has 18 amino acids. The CDR3 region is CASSFRFRQGAWIGELFF. The DNA for the CDR3 is TGTGCCAGCAGTTTCCGGTTTCGACAGGGGGCTTGGATCGGGGAGCTGTTTTTT.

This clonotype showed up many times. The J gene is TRBJ2-7, the V gene TRBV12-3 or TRBV12-4; D is unclear. V was cut by 2 bases and J by 3 bases, with 14 bases left in between. This CDR3 is built from 15 residues. The CDR3 region has the DNA TGTGCCAGCAGTTTAATCCGTAAGGGTTACTACGAGCAGTACTTC. Its translation is CASSLIRKGYYEQYF.

There are many counts of this clonotype. This rearrangement joins TRBV28 to TRBJ1-4, with D tentatively TRBD1 (5 bases). The CDR3 consists of 16 residues. The ends were cut back, 1 base at V and 6 bases at J, with 15 bases in the middle. From germline, CDR1 is MDHEN and CDR2 SYDVKM. The CDR3 sequence: CASSLFLGEADEKLFF. CDR3 bases: TGTGCCAGCAGTTTATTTTTGGGGGAGGCAGATGAAAAACTGTTTTTT.

This clonotype was seen many times. J is TRBJ2-7 and V is TRBV29-1; D ambiguous. Germline loops: CDR1 SQVTM, CDR2 ANQGSEA. The V gene lost 4 bases and the J gene lost 3 bases, with 10 bases spanning the gap. The CDR3 has 12 amino acids. The DNA for the CDR3 is TGCAGCGTTGCCCTCCGGAGCTACGAGCAGTACTTC. This sequence encodes CSVALRSYEQYF.